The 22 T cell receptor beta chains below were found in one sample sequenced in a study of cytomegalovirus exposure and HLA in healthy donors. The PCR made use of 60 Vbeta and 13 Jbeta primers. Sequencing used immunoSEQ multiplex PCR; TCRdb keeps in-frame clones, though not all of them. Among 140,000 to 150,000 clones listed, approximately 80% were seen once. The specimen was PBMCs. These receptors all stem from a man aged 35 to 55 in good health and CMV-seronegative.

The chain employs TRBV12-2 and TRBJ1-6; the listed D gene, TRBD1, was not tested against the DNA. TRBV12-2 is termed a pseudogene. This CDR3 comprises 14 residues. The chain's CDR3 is CASRDRARGSPLHF. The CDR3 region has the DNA TGTGCAAGTCGAGACAGGGCGAGGGGGTCACCCCTCCACTTT.

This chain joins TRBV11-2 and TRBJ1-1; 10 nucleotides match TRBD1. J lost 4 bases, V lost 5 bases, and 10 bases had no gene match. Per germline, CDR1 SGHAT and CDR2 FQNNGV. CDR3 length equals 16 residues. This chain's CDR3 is CASSVLTGGGGTEAFF. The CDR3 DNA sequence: TGTGCCAGCAGCGTACTGACAGGGGGCGGTGGCACTGAAGCTTTCTTT.

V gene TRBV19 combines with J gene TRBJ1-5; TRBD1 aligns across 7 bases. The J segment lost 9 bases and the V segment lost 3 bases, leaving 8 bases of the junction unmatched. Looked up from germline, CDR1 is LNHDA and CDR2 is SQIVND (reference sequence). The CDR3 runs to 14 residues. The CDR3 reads CASSMGQTQWPQHF. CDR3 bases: TGTGCCAGTAGTATGGGACAGACCCAATGGCCCCAGCATTTT.

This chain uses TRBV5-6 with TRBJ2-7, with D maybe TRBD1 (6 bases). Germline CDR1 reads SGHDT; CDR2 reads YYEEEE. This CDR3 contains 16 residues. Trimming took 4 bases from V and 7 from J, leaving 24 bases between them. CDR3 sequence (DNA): TGTGCCAGCAGCCTGAGACTGGGGGCCACCGTTGGAGAGCAGTACTTC. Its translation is CASSLRLGATVGEQYF.

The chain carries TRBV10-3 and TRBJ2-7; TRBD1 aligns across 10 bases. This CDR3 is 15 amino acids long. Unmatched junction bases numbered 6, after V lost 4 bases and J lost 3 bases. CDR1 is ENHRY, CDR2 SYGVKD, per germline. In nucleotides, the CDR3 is TGTGCCATCAGTGCTCCGGACAGGGGGAACTACGAGCAGTACTTC. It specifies CAISAPDRGNYEQYF.

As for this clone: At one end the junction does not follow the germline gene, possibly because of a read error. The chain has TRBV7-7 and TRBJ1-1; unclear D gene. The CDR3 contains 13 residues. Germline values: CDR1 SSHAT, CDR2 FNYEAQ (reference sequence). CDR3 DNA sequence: TGTGCTAGCAGCTCCTCGCGGGGCACTGAAGCTTTCTTT. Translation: CASSSSRGTEAFF.

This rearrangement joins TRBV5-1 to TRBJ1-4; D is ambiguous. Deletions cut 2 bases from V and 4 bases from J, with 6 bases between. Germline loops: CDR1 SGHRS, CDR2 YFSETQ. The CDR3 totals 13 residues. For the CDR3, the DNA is TGCGCCAGCAGCTTACAAATTAATGAAAAACTGTTTTTT. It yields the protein CASSLQINEKLFF.

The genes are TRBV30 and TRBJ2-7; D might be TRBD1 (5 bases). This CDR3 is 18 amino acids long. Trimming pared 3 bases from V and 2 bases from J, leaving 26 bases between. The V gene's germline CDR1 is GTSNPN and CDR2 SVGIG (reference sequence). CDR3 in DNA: TGTGCCTGGAGATGGGTGGGGCAGCCCGACCGACCCACCTACGAGCAGTACTTC. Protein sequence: CAWRWVGQPDRPTYEQYF.

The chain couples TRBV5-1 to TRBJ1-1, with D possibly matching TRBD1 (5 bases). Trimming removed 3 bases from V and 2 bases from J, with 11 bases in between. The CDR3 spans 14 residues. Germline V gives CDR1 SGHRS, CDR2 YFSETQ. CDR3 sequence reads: CASSWGDGNTEAFF. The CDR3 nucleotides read TGCGCCAGCAGCTGGGGGGACGGAAACACTGAAGCTTTCTTT.

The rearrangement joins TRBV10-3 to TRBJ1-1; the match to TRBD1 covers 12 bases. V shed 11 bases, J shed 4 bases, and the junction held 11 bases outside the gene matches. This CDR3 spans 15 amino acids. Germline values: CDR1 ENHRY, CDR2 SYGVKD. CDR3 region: CAAQRGQGASTEAFF. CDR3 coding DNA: TGTGCCGCTCAAAGGGGACAGGGGGCGAGCACTGAAGCTTTCTTT.

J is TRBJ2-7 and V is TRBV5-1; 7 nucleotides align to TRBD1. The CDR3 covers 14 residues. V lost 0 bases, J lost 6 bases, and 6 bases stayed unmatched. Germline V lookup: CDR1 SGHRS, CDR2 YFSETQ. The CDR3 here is CASSLGQGVGEQYF. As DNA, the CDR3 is TGCGCCAGCAGCTTGGGACAGGGAGTGGGCGAGCAGTACTTC.

The CDR3 here is CASSQTTGFTYEQYF. In DNA, the CDR3 is TGCGCCAGCAGCCAGACGACAGGATTTACCTACGAGCAGTACTTC. The V gene is TRBV4-3, the J gene TRBJ2-7, with a tentative D call TRBD1 (6 bases). Germline V gene sequence: CDR1 LGHNA, CDR2 YSLEER. Trimming took off 3 bases at V and 2 bases at J, with 14 bases between the two ends. CDR3 length equals 15 residues.

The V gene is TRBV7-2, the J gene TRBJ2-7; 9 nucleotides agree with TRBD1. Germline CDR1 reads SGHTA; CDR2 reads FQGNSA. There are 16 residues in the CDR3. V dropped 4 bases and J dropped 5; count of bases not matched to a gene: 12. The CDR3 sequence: CASSSLKGTGRDEQYF. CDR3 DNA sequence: TGTGCCAGCAGCTCCCTAAAGGGGACAGGGAGGGACGAGCAGTACTTC.

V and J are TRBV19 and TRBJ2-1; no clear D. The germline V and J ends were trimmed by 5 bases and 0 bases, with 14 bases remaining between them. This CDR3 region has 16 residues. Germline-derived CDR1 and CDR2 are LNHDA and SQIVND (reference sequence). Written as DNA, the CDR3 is TGTGCCAGTAGTCGAAAACCTAGGATCTCCTACAATGAGCAGTTCTTC. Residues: CASSRKPRISYNEQFF.

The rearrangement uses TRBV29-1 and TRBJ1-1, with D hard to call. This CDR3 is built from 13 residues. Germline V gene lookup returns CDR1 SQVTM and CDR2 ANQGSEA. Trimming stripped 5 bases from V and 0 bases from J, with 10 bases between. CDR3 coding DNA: TGCAGCGTTCAGGAGGCGATGAACACTGAAGCTTTCTTT. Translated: CSVQEAMNTEAFF.

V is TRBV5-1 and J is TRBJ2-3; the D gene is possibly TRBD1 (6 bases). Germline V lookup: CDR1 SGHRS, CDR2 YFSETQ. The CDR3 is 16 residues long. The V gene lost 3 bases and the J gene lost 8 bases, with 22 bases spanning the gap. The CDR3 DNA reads TGCGCCAGCAGCTCGGGGTCAGGGAATATAGGGGGTACGCAGTATTTT. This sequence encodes CASSSGSGNIGGTQYF.

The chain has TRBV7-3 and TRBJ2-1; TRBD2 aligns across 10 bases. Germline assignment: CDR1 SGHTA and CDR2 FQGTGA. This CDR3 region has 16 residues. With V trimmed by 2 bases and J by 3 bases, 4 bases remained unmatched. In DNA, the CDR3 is TGTGCCAGCAGCTTAGGACTAGCGGCCGGCTACAATGAGCAGTTCTTC. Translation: CASSLGLAAGYNEQFF.

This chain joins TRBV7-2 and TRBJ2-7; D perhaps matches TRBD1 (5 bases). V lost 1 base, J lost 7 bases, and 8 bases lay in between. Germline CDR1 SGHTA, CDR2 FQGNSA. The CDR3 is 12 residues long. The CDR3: CASSLEGCEQYF. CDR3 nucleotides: TGTGCCAGCAGCTTAGAGGGGTGTGAGCAGTACTTC.

The CDR3 spells CASSTGQPGNTIYF. As DNA, the CDR3 is TGCGCCAGCAGCACGGGACAGCCTGGAAACACCATATATTTT. This rearrangement joins TRBV5-1 to TRBJ1-3; 7 bases are a match to TRBD1. CDR1 is SGHRS and CDR2 is YFSETQ in the germline V gene. V shed 4 bases and J 2 bases; nucleotides not matched to a gene: 3. The CDR3 contains 14 residues.

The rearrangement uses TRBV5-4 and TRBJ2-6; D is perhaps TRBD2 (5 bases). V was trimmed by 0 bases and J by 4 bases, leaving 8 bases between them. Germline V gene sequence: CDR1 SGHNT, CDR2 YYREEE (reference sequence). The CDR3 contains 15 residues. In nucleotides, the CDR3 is TGTGCCAGCAGCTTGGCGGGGAACGGGGCCAACGTCCTGACTTTC. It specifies CASSLAGNGANVLTF.

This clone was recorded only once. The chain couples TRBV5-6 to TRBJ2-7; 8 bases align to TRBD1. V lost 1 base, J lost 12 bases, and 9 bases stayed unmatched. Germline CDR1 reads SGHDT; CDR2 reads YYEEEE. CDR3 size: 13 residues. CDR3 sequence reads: CASSLSGTGRWYF. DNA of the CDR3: TGTGCCAGCAGCTTGTCAGGGACAGGAAGATGGTACTTC.

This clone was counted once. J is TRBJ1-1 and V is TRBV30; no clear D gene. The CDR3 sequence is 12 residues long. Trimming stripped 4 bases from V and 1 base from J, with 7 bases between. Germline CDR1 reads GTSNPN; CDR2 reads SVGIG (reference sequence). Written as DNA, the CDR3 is TGTGCCTGGATACAGACGAACACTGAAGCTTTCTTT. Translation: CAWIQTNTEAFF. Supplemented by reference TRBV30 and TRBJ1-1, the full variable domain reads SQTIHQWPATLVQPVGSPLSLECTVEGTSNPNLYWYRQAAGRGLQLLFYSVGIGQISSEVPQNLSASRPQDRQFILSSKKLLLSDSGFYLCAWIQTNTEAFFGQGTRLTVV.